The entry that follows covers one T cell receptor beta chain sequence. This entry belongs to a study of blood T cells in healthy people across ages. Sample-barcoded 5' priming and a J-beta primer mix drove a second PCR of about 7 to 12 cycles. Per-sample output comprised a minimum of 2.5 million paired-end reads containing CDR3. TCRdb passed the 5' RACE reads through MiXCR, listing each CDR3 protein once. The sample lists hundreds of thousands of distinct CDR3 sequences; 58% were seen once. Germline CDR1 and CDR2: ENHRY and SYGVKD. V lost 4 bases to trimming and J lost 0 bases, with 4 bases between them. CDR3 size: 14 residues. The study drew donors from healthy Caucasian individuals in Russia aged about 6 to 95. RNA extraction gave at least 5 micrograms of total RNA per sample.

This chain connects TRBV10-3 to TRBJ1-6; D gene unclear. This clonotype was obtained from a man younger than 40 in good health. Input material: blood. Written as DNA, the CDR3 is TGTGCCATCAGTGGAAGCTCCTATAATTCACCCCTCCACTTT. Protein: CAISGSSYNSPLHF.